This is a list of T cell receptor beta chains from one sample in a study of blood T cell repertoires in COVID-19. Generated by immunoSEQ multiplex PCR, the TCRdb table keeps only in-frame clones and is missing some. Here the sample spans tens of thousands of clones, just under 85% being singletons. The sequenced sample was peripheral blood. The source of these receptors is a woman in her 70s with active or convalescent COVID-19. CDR3s include the opening cysteine and the closing phenylalanine or tryptophan. Fields, in order: V gene, J gene, CDR3 length, D gene, clone size, CDR3 DNA, CDR3 protein. The D gene is left open where the match is weak. Clone size is shown for a subset of rows, as once, few, many or a class of expanded clone.

>TRBV18|TRBJ2-5|17|NA|once
TGTGCCAGCTCACCACTTTCTACGAGTCCCCTCGGGGAGACCCAGTACTTC
CASSPLSTSPLGETQYF
>TRBV28|TRBJ1-5|12|NA|NA
TGTGCCAGCAGTTCCCTAAATCAGCCCCAGCATTTT
CASSSLNQPQHF
>TRBV4-1|TRBJ1-5|13|TRBD1|NA
TGCGCCAGCAGCCACAACAGGGGACAGCCCCAGCATTTT
CASSHNRGQPQHF
>TRBV18|TRBJ2-1|18|TRBD1|NA
TGTGCCAGCTCACCAAGGGGACAGGGGACTACACGCAACAATGAGCAGTTCTTC
CASSPRGQGTTRNNEQFF
>TRBV18|TRBJ2-5|15|NA|NA
TGTGCCAGCTCAACCGGAGGGGGCATGGAAGAGACCCAGTACTTC
CASSTGGGMEETQYF
>TRBV2|TRBJ1-5|14|NA|NA
TGTGCCAGCAATAGGCCAGGGAATAATCAGCCCCAGCATTTT
CASNRPGNNQPQHF
>TRBV5-1|TRBJ2-7|13|TRBD1|NA
TGCGCCAGCACCGGACAGGGAGCCTACGAGCAGTACTTC
CASTGQGAYEQYF
>TRBV28|TRBJ2-7|14|TRBD1|NA
TGTGCCAGCAGTCAGGGGACAGTTCGCTACGAGCAGTACTTC
CASSQGTVRYEQYF
>TRBV6-5|TRBJ1-4|14|NA|NA
TGTGCCAGCACCCGGGGGTATGGTAATGAAAAACTGTTTTTT
CASTRGYGNEKLFF
>TRBV7-9|TRBJ2-2|16|NA|NA
TGTGCCAGCAGCCAAACGGGATCGAGGAACACCGGGGAGCTGTTTTTT
CASSQTGSRNTGELFF
>TRBV25-1|TRBJ2-1|14|TRBD2|NA
TGTGCCAGCAGTGCAGCGGGGGGGTACAATGAGCAGTTCTTC
CASSAAGGYNEQFF
>TRBV28|TRBJ1-4|16|NA|NA
TGTGCCAGCAGTTTAAGCCCGGGAAGTAATACTGGAAAACTGTTTTTT
CASSLSPGSNTGKLFF
>TRBV29-1|TRBJ2-3|14|TRBD2|NA
TGCAGCGTCCCAGGACTAGCGGGGGCGGATACGCAGTATTTT
CSVPGLAGADTQYF
>TRBV11-2|TRBJ2-7|15|TRBD2|NA
TGTGCCAGCAGCTTCGGGGGGGGTCTCATCGCCGAGCAGTACTTC
CASSFGGGLIAEQYF
>TRBV28|TRBJ1-6|15|NA|NA
TGTGCCAGCAGCTTCGGGGGGGCCGGAGGTTCACCCCTCCACTTT
CASSFGGAGGSPLHF
>TRBV5-1|TRBJ2-2|14|NA|NA
TGCGCCAGCAGCTGGCAGGGGTCGGCCGGGGAGCTGTTTTTT
CASSWQGSAGELFF
>TRBV4-3|TRBJ2-1|15|NA|NA
TGCGCCAGCAGCCAGAATAGGGGAACCTACAATGAGCAGTTCTTC
CASSQNRGTYNEQFF
>TRBV19|TRBJ1-5|16|TRBD1|NA
TGTGCCAGTAGTATCTCAGGGGGCTGGGACAATCAGCCCCAGCATTTT
CASSISGGWDNQPQHF
>TRBV11-2|TRBJ1-1|14|NA|NA
TGTGCCAGCAGCTTAGGGGGCGGGGGTACTGAAGCTTTCTTT
CASSLGGGGTEAFF
>TRBV28|TRBJ2-7|15|TRBD1|NA
TGTGCCAGCAGTACTACAGGACAGGCCCACTACGAGCAGTACTTC
CASSTTGQAHYEQYF
>TRBV28|TRBJ1-2|15|TRBD1|NA
TGTGCCAGCAGTTACGGGACAGGGCATAACTATGGCTACACCTTC
CASSYGTGHNYGYTF
>TRBV19|TRBJ2-3|17|TRBD2|NA
TGTGCCAGTATGCGGGGGGGGAGCGGACCGAGGATAGATACGCAGTATTTT
CASMRGGSGPRIDTQYF
>TRBV6-6|TRBJ1-3|14|TRBD1|NA
TGTGCCAGCAGACAGGGGATCTCTGGAAACACCATATATTTT
CASRQGISGNTIYF
>TRBV27|TRBJ2-5|14|TRBD1|NA
TGTGCCAGCAGCCTCACAGGGGCCGCAGAGACCCAGTACTTC
CASSLTGAAETQYF
>TRBV21-1|TRBJ1-1|10|NA|NA
TGTGCCAGCATTCGGGACAGCCGCCTATTT
CASIRDSRLF
>TRBV28|TRBJ1-1|14|NA|NA
TGTGCCAGCAGTTTCCCAGGGGTGAACACTGAAGCTTTCTTT
CASSFPGVNTEAFF
>TRBV11-2|TRBJ1-5|14|TRBD1|NA
TGTGCCAGCAGCTTAGATACAGGGGATCAGCCCCAGCATTTT
CASSLDTGDQPQHF
>TRBV18|TRBJ2-3|13|NA|NA
TGTGCCAGCTCATGGGGACAACGGGATACGCAGTATTTT
CASSWGQRDTQYF
>TRBV27|TRBJ1-6|14|NA|NA
TGTGCCAGCAGTATGACGGGGGGTAATTCACCCCTCCACTTT
CASSMTGGNSPLHF
>TRBV28|TRBJ1-1|13|NA|NA
TGTGCCAGCAGTCCGGGAAGATGGTCTGAAGCTTTCTTT
CASSPGRWSEAFF
>TRBV18|TRBJ2-3|15|TRBD1|NA
TGTGCCAGCTCGTTGGGACAGGGGCACACAGATACGCAGTATTTT
CASSLGQGHTDTQYF
>TRBV28|TRBJ1-5|18|TRBD1|NA
TGTGCCAGCAGTATAGGGGGCAGTACCCATTATAGCAATCAGCCCCAGCATTTT
CASSIGGSTHYSNQPQHF
>TRBV27|TRBJ2-1|16|TRBD2|NA
TGTGCCAGCGCGAAGGCGGGGGGTTACTCCTACAATGAGCAGTTCTTC
CASAKAGGYSYNEQFF
>TRBV18|TRBJ2-5|18|TRBD2|NA
TGTGCCAGCTCACAAGGACTAGCGGGGGGCTCCCTCCAAGAGACCCAGTACTTC
CASSQGLAGGSLQETQYF
>TRBV12-3/TRBV12-4|TRBJ1-2|13|NA|NA
TGTGCCAGCAGCCCCATGGGGGGTTATGGCTACACCTTC
CASSPMGGYGYTF
>TRBV9|TRBJ2-2|14|TRBD1|NA
TGTGCCAGCAGCTCAACAGGGGACACCGGGGAGCTGTTTTTT
CASSSTGDTGELFF
>TRBV12-5|TRBJ1-5|15|NA|NA
TGTGCTAGTGGTCCCCCGGGGGTTGTTAATCAGCCCCAGCATTTT
CASGPPGVVNQPQHF
>TRBV7-2|TRBJ2-1|16|NA|NA
TGTGCCAGCAGCTTAGCACCCTGGAGCTCCTACAATGAGCAGTTCTTC
CASSLAPWSSYNEQFF
>TRBV5-6|TRBJ2-3|15|NA|few
TGTGCCAGCAGCCCCGGAGGCAGGCACACAGATACGCAGTATTTT
CASSPGGRHTDTQYF
>TRBV6-5|TRBJ2-7|14|TRBD1|NA
TGTGCCAGCAGTTCGGGACAGAAAATCTACGAGCAGTACTTC
CASSSGQKIYEQYF
>TRBV3-1/TRBV3-2|TRBJ1-6|16|NA|NA
TGTGCCAGCAGCCAGAACTCCGGGCGGGCTAATTCACCCCTCCACTTT
CASSQNSGRANSPLHF
>TRBV6-1|TRBJ1-4|15|NA|NA
TGTGCCAGCAGTGAACACGTAGCAACTAATGAAAAACTGTTTTTT
CASSEHVATNEKLFF
>TRBV7-2|TRBJ1-6|13|NA|once
TGTGCCAGCAGAACAGCGGGGGTTCCCGGGGGTTTTTTT
CASRTAGVPGGFF
>TRBV27|TRBJ1-1|13|NA|NA
TGTGCCAGCAGTAAAGACAGGAACACTGAAGCTTTCTTT
CASSKDRNTEAFF
>TRBV11-2|TRBJ2-7|14|TRBD1|NA
TGTGCCAGCAGGTTGACAGGGGCTAGCTACGAGCAGTACTTC
CASRLTGASYEQYF
>TRBV7-2|TRBJ1-5|15|NA|NA
TGTGCCAGCAGCTTGCGTGAGGGATTCGGCCAGCCCCAGCATTTT
CASSLREGFGQPQHF